A selection of T cell receptor beta chains follows, all from one sample in a study of shared clonotypes between healthy human individuals. Libraries were prepared by immunoSEQ multiplex PCR; TCRdb keeps only in-frame clonotypes and omits some of them. Here the sample spans about 1.5 million clones, around 97% being singletons. The sample consisted of naive CD4+ T cells sorted from blood. All receptors derive from a man aged 25-45 years in good health. Both conserved end residues are part of each CDR3. Rows may omit the clone size; those that give it use once, few, many or a size class.

TRBV10-2	NA	TRBJ2-3	CASRSWTSGRRDTQYF
TRBV2	few	TRBJ2-7	CASNRPSYEQYF
TRBV5-4	NA	TRBJ2-1	CASSPNPREEQFF
TRBV5-1	NA	TRBJ2-1	CASSLAGTSYNEQFF
TRBV28	NA	TRBJ2-7	CASSLTFHEQYF
TRBV11-2	few	TRBJ1-3	CASSLYYRSGNTIYF
TRBV10-3	NA	TRBJ2-5	CAIGQETQYF
TRBV2	NA	TRBJ2-7	CASSEALLSSWERRLAVISYEQYF
TRBV7-6	NA	TRBJ2-1	CASSLQGNEQFF
TRBV28	NA	TRBJ2-1	CASSLPLAGAYNEQFF
TRBV6-6	NA	TRBJ1-5	CASSPGPNQPQHF
TRBV7-2	NA	TRBJ1-5	CASSLRTGRQPQHF
TRBV29-1	once	TRBJ2-7	CSVRLAGGPNEQYF
TRBV18	NA	TRBJ2-1	CASSPGLAALNEQFF
TRBV4-1	NA	TRBJ2-1	CASSAGTSGIYNEQFF
TRBV2	NA	TRBJ1-4	CARAWDRNEKLFF
TRBV5-1	NA	TRBJ1-1	CASSLPQGDTEAFF
TRBV5-1	NA	TRBJ2-1	CASSLALDRRRNEQFF
TRBV6-6	NA	TRBJ2-1	CASSYTRLAHEQFF
TRBV11-2	once	TRBJ1-1	CASSLKTNTEAFF
TRBV19	NA	TRBJ1-1	CASSTQDRVLNTEAFF
TRBV7-2	NA	TRBJ2-1	CASSKAWGQGNNEQFF
TRBV18	once	TRBJ2-7	CASSPRRAYEQYF
TRBV6-6	once	TRBJ2-7	CASSYGGRVNEQYF
TRBV18	NA	TRBJ1-5	CASSNPRGLKKDQPQHF
TRBV30	NA	TRBJ1-1	CAWSAQGLLANTEAFF
TRBV4-1	NA	TRBJ2-7	CASSQAGGSYEQYF
TRBV6-1	NA	TRBJ2-1	CASTLAGVNEQFF
TRBV28	NA	TRBJ2-1	CASSSLAGGRNEQFF
TRBV6-5	NA	TRBJ1-4	CASSYQGTAEKLFF
TRBV2	NA	TRBJ2-1	CASSIPSAGGRNNEQFF
TRBV5-1	NA	TRBJ1-4	CASSLSGSRQGLVVREKLFF
TRBV15	NA	TRBJ2-3	CATSKWGRNTDTQYF
TRBV7-9	NA	TRBJ1-5	CASSLGDQPQHF